This TCR beta chain was recorded in a study of blood T cell repertoires in COVID-19. Background on the study: Samples representing acute and convalescent COVID-19 were sourced from the United States, Italy and Spain. PBMCs, B-cell-depleted T cells, or T cells provided the cDNA or gDNA that made up the material.

Methods used by the authors: Amplification from reference gene primers served as the basis for estimated nucleated cell counts. Profiled with immunoSEQ multiplex PCR; TCRdb holds only in-frame clones, not every one. V, J and clone size reflect that table, while D and trimming were determined from the DNA. The table lists around 260,000 clones, 85% to 90% of them singletons. The J segment lost 9 bases and the V segment lost 8 bases, leaving 5 bases of the junction unmatched. Germline V gives CDR1 SNHLY, CDR2 FYNNEI. This CDR3 has 11 residues. The chain couples TRBV2 to TRBJ2-3, with 7 bases lining up with TRBD2. The sequence was collected from a human donor in a cohort sampled during active COVID-19. Source material: peripheral blood. CDR3 sequence: CASGGEYTQYF. The CDR3 DNA reads as TGTGCCAGCGGGGGGGAGTACACGCAGTATTTT.